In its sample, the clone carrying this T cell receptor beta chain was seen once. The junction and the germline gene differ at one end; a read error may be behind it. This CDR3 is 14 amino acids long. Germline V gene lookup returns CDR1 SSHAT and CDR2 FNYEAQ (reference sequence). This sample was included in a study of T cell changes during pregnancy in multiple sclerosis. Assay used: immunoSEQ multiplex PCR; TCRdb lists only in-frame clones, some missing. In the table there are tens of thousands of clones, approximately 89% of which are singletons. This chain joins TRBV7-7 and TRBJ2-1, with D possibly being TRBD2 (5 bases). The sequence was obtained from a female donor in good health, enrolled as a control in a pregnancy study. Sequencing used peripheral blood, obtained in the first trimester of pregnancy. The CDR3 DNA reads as TGTGCTAGCAGCCCCTGGGCCCCGGGGAATGAGCAGTTCTTC. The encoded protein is CASSPWAPGNEQFF.